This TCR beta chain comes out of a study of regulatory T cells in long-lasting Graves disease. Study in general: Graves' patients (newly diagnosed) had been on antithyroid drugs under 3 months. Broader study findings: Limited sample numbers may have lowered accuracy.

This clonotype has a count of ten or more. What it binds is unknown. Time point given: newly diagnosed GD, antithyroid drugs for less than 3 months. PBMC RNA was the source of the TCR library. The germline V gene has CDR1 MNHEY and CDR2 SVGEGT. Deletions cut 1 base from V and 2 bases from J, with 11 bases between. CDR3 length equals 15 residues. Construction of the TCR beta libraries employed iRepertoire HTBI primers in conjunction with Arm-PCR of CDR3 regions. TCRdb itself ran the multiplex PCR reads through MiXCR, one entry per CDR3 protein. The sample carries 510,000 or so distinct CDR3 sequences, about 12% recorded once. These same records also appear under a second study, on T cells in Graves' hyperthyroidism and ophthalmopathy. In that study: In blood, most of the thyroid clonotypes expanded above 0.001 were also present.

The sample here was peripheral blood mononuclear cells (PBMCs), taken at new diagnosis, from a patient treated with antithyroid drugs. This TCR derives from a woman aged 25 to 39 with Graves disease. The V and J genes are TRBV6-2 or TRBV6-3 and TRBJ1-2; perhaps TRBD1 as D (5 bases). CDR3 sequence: CASSYWQGSNYGYTF. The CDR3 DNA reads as TGTGCCAGCAGTTACTGGCAGGGATCAAACTATGGCTACACCTTC.